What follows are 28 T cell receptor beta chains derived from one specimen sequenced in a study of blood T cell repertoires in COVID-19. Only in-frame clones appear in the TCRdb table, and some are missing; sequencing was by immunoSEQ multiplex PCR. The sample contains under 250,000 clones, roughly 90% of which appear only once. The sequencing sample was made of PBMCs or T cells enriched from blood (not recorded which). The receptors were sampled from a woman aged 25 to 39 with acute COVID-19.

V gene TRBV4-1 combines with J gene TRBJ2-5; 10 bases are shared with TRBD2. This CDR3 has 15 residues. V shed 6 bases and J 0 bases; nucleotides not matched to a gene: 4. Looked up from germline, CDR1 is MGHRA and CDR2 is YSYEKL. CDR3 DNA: TGCGCCAGCAGACTTCTAGCGGGGGACCAAGAGACCCAGTACTTC. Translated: CASRLLAGDQETQYF.

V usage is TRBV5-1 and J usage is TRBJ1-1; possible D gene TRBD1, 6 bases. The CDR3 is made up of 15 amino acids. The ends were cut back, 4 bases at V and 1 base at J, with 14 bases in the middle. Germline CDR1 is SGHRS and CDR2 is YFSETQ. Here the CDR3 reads CASSIQGMGNTEAFF. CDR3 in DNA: TGCGCCAGCAGCATCCAGGGGATGGGGAACACTGAAGCTTTCTTT.

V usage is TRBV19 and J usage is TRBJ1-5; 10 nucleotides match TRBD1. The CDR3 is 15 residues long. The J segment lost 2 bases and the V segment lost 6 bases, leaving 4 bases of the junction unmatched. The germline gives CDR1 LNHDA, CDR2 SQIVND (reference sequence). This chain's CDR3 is CASRTGGDRNQPQHF. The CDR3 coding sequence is TGTGCCAGTAGGACAGGGGGCGATCGCAATCAGCCCCAGCATTTT.

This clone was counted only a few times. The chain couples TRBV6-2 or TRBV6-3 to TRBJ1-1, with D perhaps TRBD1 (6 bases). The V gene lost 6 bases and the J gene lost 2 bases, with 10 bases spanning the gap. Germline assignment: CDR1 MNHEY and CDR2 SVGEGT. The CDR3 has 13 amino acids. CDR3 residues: CASSHRENTEAFF. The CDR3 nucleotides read TGTGCCAGCAGCCACAGGGAAAACACTGAAGCTTTCTTT.

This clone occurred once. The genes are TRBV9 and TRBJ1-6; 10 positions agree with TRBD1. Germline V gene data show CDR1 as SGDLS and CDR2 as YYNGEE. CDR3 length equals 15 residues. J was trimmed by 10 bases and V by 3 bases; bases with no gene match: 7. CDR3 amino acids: CASSEVGTGVSPLHF. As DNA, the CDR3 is TGTGCCAGCAGCGAGGTGGGGACAGGGGTCTCACCCCTCCACTTT.

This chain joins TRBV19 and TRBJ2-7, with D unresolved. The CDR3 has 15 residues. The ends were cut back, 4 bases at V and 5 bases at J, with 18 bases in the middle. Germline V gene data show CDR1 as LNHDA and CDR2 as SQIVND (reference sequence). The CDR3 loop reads CASSNGPSRRDEQYF. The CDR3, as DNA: TGTGCCAGTAGTAACGGCCCCTCCCGCCGGGACGAGCAGTACTTC.

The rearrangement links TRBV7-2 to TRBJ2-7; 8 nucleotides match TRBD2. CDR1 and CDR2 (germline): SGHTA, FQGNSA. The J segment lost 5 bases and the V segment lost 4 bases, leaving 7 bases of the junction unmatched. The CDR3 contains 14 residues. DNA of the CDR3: TGTGCCAGCAGCTCGGGACTAGGTTTCAACGAGCAGTACTTC. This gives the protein CASSSGLGFNEQYF.

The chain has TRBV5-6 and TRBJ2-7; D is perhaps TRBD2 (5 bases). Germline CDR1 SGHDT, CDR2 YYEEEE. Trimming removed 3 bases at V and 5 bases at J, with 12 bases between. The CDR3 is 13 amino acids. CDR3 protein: CASSYTVRDEQYF. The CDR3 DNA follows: TGTGCCAGCAGCTACACAGTGAGGGACGAGCAGTACTTC.

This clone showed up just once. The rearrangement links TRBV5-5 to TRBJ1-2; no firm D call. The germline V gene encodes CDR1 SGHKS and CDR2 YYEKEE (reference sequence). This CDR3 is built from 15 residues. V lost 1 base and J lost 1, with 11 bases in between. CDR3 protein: CASSLNLQFNYGYTF. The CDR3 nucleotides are TGTGCCAGCAGCTTGAATCTACAGTTTAACTATGGCTACACCTTC.

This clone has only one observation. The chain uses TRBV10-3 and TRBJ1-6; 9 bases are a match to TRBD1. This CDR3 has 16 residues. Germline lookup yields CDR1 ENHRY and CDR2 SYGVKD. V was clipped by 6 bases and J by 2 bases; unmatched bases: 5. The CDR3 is CAIRATGGAYNSPLHF. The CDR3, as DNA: TGTGCCATCAGGGCTACAGGGGGCGCCTATAATTCACCCCTCCACTTT.

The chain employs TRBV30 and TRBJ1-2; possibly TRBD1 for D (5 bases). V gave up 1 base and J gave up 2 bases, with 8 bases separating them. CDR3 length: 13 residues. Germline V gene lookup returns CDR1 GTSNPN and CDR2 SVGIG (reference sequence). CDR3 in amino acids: CAWSGGGNYGYTF. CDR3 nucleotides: TGTGCCTGGAGTGGGGGGGGAAACTATGGCTACACCTTC.

The CDR3 coding sequence is TGTGCCAGCACAGAGGCCGGGGAGCTGTTTTTT. It codes for CASTEAGELFF. The rearrangement joins TRBV12-3 or TRBV12-4 to TRBJ2-2; D remains ambiguous. This CDR3 is built from 11 residues. Trimming left V 7 bases short and J 6 bases short, with 6 bases between.

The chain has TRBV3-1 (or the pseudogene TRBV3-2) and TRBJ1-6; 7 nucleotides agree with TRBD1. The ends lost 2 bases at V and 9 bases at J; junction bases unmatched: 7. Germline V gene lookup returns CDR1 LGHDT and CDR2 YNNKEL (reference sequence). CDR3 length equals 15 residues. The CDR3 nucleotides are TGTGCCAGCAGCCAATTAGACAGGGATAGTTCACCCCTCCACTTT. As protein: CASSQLDRDSSPLHF.

CDR3 protein: CASSLVAGGPETQYF. Written as DNA, the CDR3 is TGTGCCAGCAGCTTGGTTGCGGGGGGGCCGGAGACCCAGTACTTC. The V and J genes are TRBV5-5 and TRBJ2-5; 9 bases fit TRBD2. The V gene's germline CDR1 is SGHKS and CDR2 YYEKEE (reference sequence). CDR3 length equals 15 residues. The ends lost 0 bases at V and 5 bases at J; junction bases unmatched: 5.

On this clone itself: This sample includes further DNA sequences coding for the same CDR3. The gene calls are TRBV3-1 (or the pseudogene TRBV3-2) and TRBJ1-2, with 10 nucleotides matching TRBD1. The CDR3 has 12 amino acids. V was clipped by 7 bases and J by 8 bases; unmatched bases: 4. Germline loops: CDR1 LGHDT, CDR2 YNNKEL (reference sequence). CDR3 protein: CASNLGQGGYTF. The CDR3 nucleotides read TGTGCCAGCAACCTGGGACAGGGGGGCTACACCTTC.

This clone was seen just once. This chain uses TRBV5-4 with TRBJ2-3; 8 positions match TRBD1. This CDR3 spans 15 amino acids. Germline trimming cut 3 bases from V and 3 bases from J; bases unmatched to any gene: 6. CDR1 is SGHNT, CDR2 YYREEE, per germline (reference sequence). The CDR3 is CASSWQGARTDTQYF. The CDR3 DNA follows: TGTGCCAGCAGCTGGCAGGGGGCGCGGACAGATACGCAGTATTTT. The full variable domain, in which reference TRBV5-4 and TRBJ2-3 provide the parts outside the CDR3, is ETGVTQSPTHLIKTRGQQVTLRCSSQSGHNTVSWYQQALGQGPQFIFQYYREEENGRGNFPPRFSGLQFPNYSSELNVNALELDDSALYLCASSWQGARTDTQYFGPGTRLTVL.

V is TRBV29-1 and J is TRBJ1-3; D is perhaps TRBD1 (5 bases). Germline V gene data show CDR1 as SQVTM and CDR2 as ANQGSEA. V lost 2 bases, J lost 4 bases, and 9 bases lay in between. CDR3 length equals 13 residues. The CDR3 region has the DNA TGCAGCGTTGAAAAGGGGTTGGGAAACACCATATATTTT. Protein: CSVEKGLGNTIYF.

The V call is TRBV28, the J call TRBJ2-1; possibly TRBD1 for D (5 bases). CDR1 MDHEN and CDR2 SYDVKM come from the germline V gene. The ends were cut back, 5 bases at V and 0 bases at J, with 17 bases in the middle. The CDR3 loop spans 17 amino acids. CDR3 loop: CASSTQYRRSSYNEQFF. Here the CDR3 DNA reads TGTGCCAGCAGTACCCAATACAGGAGAAGCTCCTACAATGAGCAGTTCTTC.

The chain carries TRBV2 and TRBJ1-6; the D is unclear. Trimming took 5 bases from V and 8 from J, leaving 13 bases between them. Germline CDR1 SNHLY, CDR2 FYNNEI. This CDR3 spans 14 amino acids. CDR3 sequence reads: CASSLDTAHSPLHF. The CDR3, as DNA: TGTGCCAGCAGTTTAGACACGGCCCATTCACCCCTCCACTTT.

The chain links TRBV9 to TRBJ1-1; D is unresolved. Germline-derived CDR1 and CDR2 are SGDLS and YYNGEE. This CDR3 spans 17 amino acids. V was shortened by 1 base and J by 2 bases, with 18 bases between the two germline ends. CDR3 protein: CASSVQAVTNQNTEAFF. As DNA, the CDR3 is TGTGCCAGCAGCGTACAGGCAGTTACCAATCAAAACACTGAAGCTTTCTTT.

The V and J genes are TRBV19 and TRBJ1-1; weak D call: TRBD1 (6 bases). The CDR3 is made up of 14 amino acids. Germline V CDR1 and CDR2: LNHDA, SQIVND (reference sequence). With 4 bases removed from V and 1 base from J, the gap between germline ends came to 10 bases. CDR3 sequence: CASSKRGANTEAFF. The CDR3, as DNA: TGTGCCAGTAGTAAGCGGGGGGCGAACACTGAAGCTTTCTTT.

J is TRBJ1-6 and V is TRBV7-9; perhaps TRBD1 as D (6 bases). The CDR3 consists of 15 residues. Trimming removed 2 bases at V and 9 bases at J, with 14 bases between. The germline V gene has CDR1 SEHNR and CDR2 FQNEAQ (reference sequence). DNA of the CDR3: TGTGCCAGCAGCTTACCGGGGGGCGAAAGTTCACCCCTCCACTTT. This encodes CASSLPGGESSPLHF. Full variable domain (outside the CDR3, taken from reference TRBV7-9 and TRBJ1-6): DTGVSQNPRHKITKRGQNVTFRCDPISEHNRLYWYRQTLGQGPEFLTYFQNEAQLEKSRLLSDRFSAERPKGSFSTLEIQRTEQGDSAMYLCASSLPGGESSPLHFGNGTRLTVT.

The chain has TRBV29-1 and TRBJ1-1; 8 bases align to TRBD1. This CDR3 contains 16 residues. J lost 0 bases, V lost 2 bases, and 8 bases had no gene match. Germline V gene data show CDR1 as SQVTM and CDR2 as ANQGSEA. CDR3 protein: CSVERGTGLLNTEAFF. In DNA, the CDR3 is TGCAGCGTTGAAAGGGGGACAGGCTTACTGAACACTGAAGCTTTCTTT.

CDR3 DNA: TGTGCCAGCAGACCAACTCCGGACACTGAAGCTTTCTTT. Protein: CASRPTPDTEAFF. The V gene is TRBV5-5, the J gene TRBJ1-1; D uncertain. The CDR3 sequence is 13 residues long. Germline values: CDR1 SGHKS, CDR2 YYEKEE (reference sequence). Trimming left V 5 bases short and J 3 bases short, with 11 bases between.

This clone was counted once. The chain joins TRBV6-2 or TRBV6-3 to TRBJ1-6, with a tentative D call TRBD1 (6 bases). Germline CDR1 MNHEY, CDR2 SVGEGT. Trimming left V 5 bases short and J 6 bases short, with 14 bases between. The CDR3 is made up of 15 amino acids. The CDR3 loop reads CASSQPGTSNSPLHF. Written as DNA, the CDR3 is TGTGCCAGCAGTCAACCCGGGACATCTAATTCACCCCTCCACTTT.

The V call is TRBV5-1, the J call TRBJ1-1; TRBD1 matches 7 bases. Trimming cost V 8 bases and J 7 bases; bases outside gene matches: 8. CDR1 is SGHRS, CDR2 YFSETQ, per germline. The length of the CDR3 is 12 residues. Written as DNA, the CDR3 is TGCGCCAGTCGGGACAGAACAAATGAAGCTTTCTTT. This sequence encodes CASRDRTNEAFF.

The CDR3, as DNA: TGTGCCAGTAGTATAGATCGTTTGAACACTGAAGCTTTCTTT. This translates into CASSIDRLNTEAFF. The V gene is TRBV19, the J gene TRBJ1-1; D not certain. The germline V and J ends were trimmed by 0 bases and 0 bases, with 5 bases remaining between them. The germline V gene has CDR1 LNHDA and CDR2 SQIVND (reference sequence). CDR3 size: 14 residues.

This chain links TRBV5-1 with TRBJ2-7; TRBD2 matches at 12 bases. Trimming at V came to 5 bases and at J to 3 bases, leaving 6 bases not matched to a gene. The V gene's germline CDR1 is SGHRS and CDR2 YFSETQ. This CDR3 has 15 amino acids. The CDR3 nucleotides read TGCGCCAGCAGTCCAACTAGCGGGGGGCTCTACGAGCAGTACTTC. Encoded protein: CASSPTSGGLYEQYF.